One TCR beta chain is described in this entry. The target antigen is unknown. This entry belongs to a study of T cell repertoires in cytomegalovirus infection. General study findings and limits: HLA-C-restricted CMV-specific TCR beta clonotypes prevailed in the ex vivo response.

TCRdb called the reads again in MiXCR, with one record for every CDR3 protein. The table includes approximately 500,000 distinct CDR3 sequences, 15% to 20% detected once. This CDR3 has 19 residues. Trimming stripped 3 bases from V and 4 bases from J, with 22 bases between. The sequenced sample consisted of CD8+ T cells from PBMCs. This TCR was sampled from a human donor in good health (CMV status not recorded). Some clones in this sample may be carry-over from other donors' samples. V usage is TRBV12-3 or TRBV12-4 and J usage is TRBJ2-6; tentative D call: TRBD2 (5 bases). The CDR3 reads CASSLEEEALRSGANVLTF. The CDR3 nucleotides are TGTGCCAGCAGTTTGGAGGAGGAGGCCCTGCGGTCGGGGGCCAACGTCCTGACTTTC.